A single sample gave rise to the 24 T cell receptor beta chains below, sequenced in a study of cytomegalovirus exposure and HLA in healthy donors. The PCR had 60 Vbeta and 13 Jbeta primers. Clones were read by immunoSEQ multiplex PCR, and TCRdb kept only the in-frame ones, dropping some. The sample contains around 170,000 clones, 65% to 80% of which appear only once. Sequencing was carried out using PBMCs. All receptors come from a woman in her 50s in good health and CMV-seropositive.

The rearrangement links TRBV7-9 to TRBJ1-2; D might be TRBD1 (6 bases). The CDR3 contains 15 residues. V was clipped by 1 base and J by 7 bases, with 16 bases between them. Germline-derived CDR1 and CDR2 are SEHNR and FQNEAQ (reference sequence). The CDR3 DNA reads as TGTGCCAGCAGCTTAGAGGATACAGGGATCAGTGGCTACACCTTC. It specifies CASSLEDTGISGYTF.

A note on this clone: Germline is not matched at one junction end, which may reflect a read error. The chain joins TRBV10-3 to TRBJ2-7, with D perhaps matching TRBD1 (5 bases). The CDR3 consists of 15 residues. Per germline, CDR1 ENHRY and CDR2 SYGVKD. Here the CDR3 reads CATSESTVRVYEQYF. In nucleotides, the CDR3 is TGTGCCACCAGTGAGTCGACAGTAAGAGTCTACGAGCAGTACTTC.

The chain couples TRBV20-1 to TRBJ2-3, with 7 positions matching TRBD1. The CDR3 loop spans 11 amino acids. J was trimmed by 5 bases and V by 6 bases; bases with no gene match: 2. Germline CDR1 and CDR2: DFQATT and SNEGSKA (reference sequence). This chain's CDR3 is CSARTGDTQYF. The DNA for the CDR3 is TGCAGTGCCCGGACAGGAGATACGCAGTATTTT.

The rearrangement joins TRBV27 to TRBJ2-7, with 7 positions matching TRBD1. CDR1 MNHEY and CDR2 SMNVEV come from the germline V gene (reference sequence). The CDR3 is 14 residues long. The V and J ends lost 3 bases and 2 bases, in that order; junction bases with no gene match: 4. CDR3 DNA: TGTGCCAGCAGTTTTTGGGACAGCCCCTACGAGCAGTACTTC. Its translation is CASSFWDSPYEQYF.

This chain uses TRBV10-1 with TRBJ2-3, with a weak D call TRBD2 (5 bases). V was clipped by 5 bases and J by 3 bases, with 9 bases between them. CDR1 WNHNN and CDR2 SYGVQD come from the germline V gene (reference sequence). The CDR3 is 13 residues long. Written as DNA, the CDR3 is TGCGCCAGCAGTTTTGAGGGAACAGATACGCAGTATTTT. Encoded protein: CASSFEGTDTQYF.

The chain has TRBV30 and TRBJ2-7, with D unclear. The V end lost 1 base, the J end lost 0 bases, and 19 bases lay between the germline ends. CDR3 length: 17 amino acids. Looked up from germline, CDR1 is GTSNPN and CDR2 is SVGIG (reference sequence). As DNA, the CDR3 is TGTGCCTGGAGTGCCGCCTTTAGGCGGCCTAGCTCCTACGAGCAGTACTTC. Amino acids: CAWSAAFRRPSSYEQYF.

Worth noting for this clone: A junction end diverges from the germline sequence, so it may reflect a read error. Different DNA sequences within this sample yield the same CDR3. This rearrangement joins TRBV5-8 to TRBJ1-1; 7 bases agree with TRBD1. Germline CDR1 reads SGHTS; CDR2 reads YDEGEE. This CDR3 has 15 residues. The chain's CDR3 is CASSLTTGRNTEAFF. The CDR3 DNA reads as TGTGCCAGCAGTTTAACGACAGGGAGGAACACTGAGGCTTTCTTT.

This chain joins TRBV2 and TRBJ1-2; TRBD1 matches 8 bases. Looked up from germline, CDR1 is SNHLY and CDR2 is FYNNEI. The CDR3 is 15 residues long. V lost 5 bases to trimming and J lost 7 bases; unmatched junction nucleotides: 12. The CDR3, as DNA: TGTGCCAGCAGTTGGGGGGACAGGACCTTCGCTGGCTACACCTTC. This encodes CASSWGDRTFAGYTF.

The chain carries TRBV7-3 and TRBJ2-1, with 9 bases identical to TRBD1. CDR1 is SGHTA and CDR2 is FQGTGA in the germline V gene. CDR3 length: 14 residues. With 5 bases clipped from V and 13 bases from J, the junction kept 12 bases outside the gene matches. Here the CDR3 reads CASSKPQGAGIQFF. DNA for the CDR3: TGTGCCAGCAGCAAACCACAGGGGGCCGGGATTCAGTTCTTC.

The J gene is TRBJ2-7, the V gene TRBV30; TRBD1 is a possible D gene (6 bases). In germline, CDR1 is GTSNPN, CDR2 SVGIG (reference sequence). The CDR3 sequence is 15 residues long. Between the trimmed V and J ends, which lost 1 base and 0 bases, there was a span of 13 bases. DNA of the CDR3: TGTGCCTGGAGTGAGGGGGACAAAATCTCCTACGAGCAGTACTTC. It yields the protein CAWSEGDKISYEQYF.

The chain recombines TRBV19 with TRBJ2-7; 8 bases match TRBD1. Trimming at V came to 4 bases and at J to 5 bases, leaving 4 bases not matched to a gene. This CDR3 has 13 residues. Germline V CDR1 and CDR2: LNHDA, SQIVND (reference sequence). The chain's CDR3 is CASSTNRGDEQYF. CDR3 bases: TGTGCCAGTAGTACCAACAGGGGGGACGAGCAGTACTTC.

Here the CDR3 DNA reads TGTGCCAGCAGCTTAGCGAGGGCGGGAGGAAACACTGAAGCTTTCTTT. This sequence encodes CASSLARAGGNTEAFF. V gene TRBV11-2 combines with J gene TRBJ1-1, with D unresolved. Germline-derived CDR1 and CDR2 are SGHAT and FQNNGV. CDR3 length equals 16 residues. Trimming took 1 base from V and 2 from J, leaving 14 bases between them.

The chain has TRBV9 and TRBJ1-5; D ambiguous. The V end was cut by 0 bases, the J end by 5 bases, with 12 bases between. CDR3 length equals 15 residues. The germline gives CDR1 SGDLS, CDR2 YYNGEE. The CDR3 nucleotides are TGTGCCAGCAGCGTAGGAGACACGGCTGATCAGCCCCAGCATTTT. This encodes CASSVGDTADQPQHF.

The chain links TRBV11-3 to TRBJ2-7; 7 nucleotides align to TRBD1. V dropped 6 bases and J dropped 3; count of bases not matched to a gene: 8. This CDR3 comprises 14 residues. Per the germline V gene, CDR1 is SGHNT and CDR2 is YENEEA. CDR3 residues: CASSRLGQFYEQYF. The CDR3 DNA sequence: TGTGCCAGCAGTCGCCTGGGACAGTTCTACGAGCAGTACTTC.

This rearrangement joins TRBV5-8 to TRBJ1-3; D gene unclear. V was clipped by 2 bases and J by 0 bases, with 12 bases between them. CDR1 SGHTS and CDR2 YDEGEE come from the germline V gene. The CDR3 runs 16 residues. CDR3 DNA: TGTGCCAGCAGCTTCGCAGGTGTTAGCTCTGGAAACACCATATATTTT. Amino acids: CASSFAGVSSGNTIYF. The full variable domain, its missing parts supplied by reference TRBV5-8 and TRBJ1-3, is EAGVTQSPTHLIKTRGQQATLRCSPISGHTSVYWYQQALGLGLQFLLWYDEGEERNRGNFPPRFSGRQFPNYSSELNVNALELEDSALYLCASSFAGVSSGNTIYFGEGSWLTVV.

The chain has TRBV6-5 and TRBJ1-2; 7 positions agree with TRBD1. The CDR3 runs 13 residues. Trimming at V came to 5 bases and at J to 4 bases, leaving 4 bases not matched to a gene. Germline CDR1 MNHEY, CDR2 SVGAGI. CDR3 in amino acids: CASSVDRVYGYTF. The CDR3 nucleotides read TGTGCCAGCAGTGTCGACAGGGTCTATGGCTACACCTTC.

The rearrangement links TRBV10-1 to TRBJ2-3; D remains unclear. Between the trimmed V and J ends, which lost 0 bases and 0 bases, there was a span of 7 bases. Germline V gene data show CDR1 as WNHNN and CDR2 as SYGVQD (reference sequence). The CDR3 length is 15 residues. CDR3 nucleotides: TGCGCCAGCAGTGAGTCCGGCGGTAGCACAGATACGCAGTATTTT. Protein sequence: CASSESGGSTDTQYF.

V usage is TRBV7-9 and J usage is TRBJ2-2; a possible D gene is TRBD1 (5 bases). CDR1 is SEHNR and CDR2 is FQNEAQ in the germline V gene (reference sequence). Trimming took 1 base from V and 0 from J, leaving 9 bases between them. This CDR3 comprises 16 residues. CDR3 loop: CASSLGDSSNTGELFF. CDR3 bases: TGTGCCAGCAGCTTAGGAGACAGTTCGAACACCGGGGAGCTGTTTTTT.

The chain has TRBV5-1 and TRBJ2-5, with 10 nucleotides matching TRBD2. The DNA end is more similar to TRBJ2-7, so the J call may be wrong. Germline-derived CDR1 and CDR2 are SGHRS and YFSETQ. The CDR3 has 19 residues. In DNA form, the CDR3 reads TGCGCCAGCAGCTTGGGTCCAGCGGGAGGGCCGAGAGCTGAGAACGAGCAGTACTTC. It specifies CASSLGPAGGPRAENEQYF.

In its sample, this clone was seen a few times. V and J are TRBV10-3 and TRBJ2-6, with unresolved D. V lost 3 bases to trimming and J lost 2 bases, with 11 bases between them. Germline CDR1 and CDR2: ENHRY and SYGVKD. CDR3 length: 16 amino acids. The CDR3 here is CAISDIPEAGANVLTF. In DNA, the CDR3 is TGTGCCATCAGTGATATCCCCGAGGCTGGGGCCAACGTCCTGACTTTC.

The chain employs TRBV5-1 and TRBJ2-5, with 8 nucleotides matching TRBD1. Germline assignment: CDR1 SGHRS and CDR2 YFSETQ. J was trimmed by 7 bases and V by 4 bases; bases with no gene match: 9. The CDR3 contains 14 residues. The CDR3 DNA reads TGCGCCAGCAGCCCACGCGGGACAGGAGGGACCCAGTACTTC. Encoded protein: CASSPRGTGGTQYF.

V and J are TRBV7-9 and TRBJ1-4, with 7 bases lining up with TRBD1. Germline V gives CDR1 SEHNR, CDR2 FQNEAQ (reference sequence). V trimming: 0 bases; J trimming: 8 bases; junction bases outside the gene matches: 6. There are 15 residues in the CDR3. The CDR3, as DNA: TGTGCCAGCAGCTTAGCCGCGACAGGGAGGGAAAAACTGTTTTTT. This codes for CASSLAATGREKLFF.

The gene calls are TRBV19 and TRBJ2-2; D remains ambiguous. The CDR3 is 12 residues long. Germline CDR1 and CDR2: LNHDA and SQIVND (reference sequence). V was cut by 7 bases and J by 9 bases, with 12 bases left in between. CDR3 sequence: CASTQVPRELFF. In DNA, the CDR3 is TGTGCCAGTACTCAGGTTCCAAGGGAGCTGTTTTTT.

This chain uses TRBV6-1 with TRBJ2-7; 8 positions match TRBD2. CDR1 MNHNS and CDR2 SASEGT come from the germline V gene. The V and J ends lost 2 bases and 6 bases, in that order; junction bases with no gene match: 9. This CDR3 is built from 15 residues. CDR3 DNA sequence: TGTGCCAGCAGTGAACAACCCGGGGGGGTATCCGAGCAGTACTTC. Translating gives CASSEQPGGVSEQYF.